The 29 T cell receptor beta chains given below trace back to one sample, sequenced in a study of read filtering for tumor transcriptome and immune sequencing. The library was built from approximately 400 ng RNA with molecular barcoded adaptors for alpha/delta and beta/gamma chains. MiXCR, run by TCRdb on the reads, gives a single entry per CDR3 protein. The repertoire holds under 80,000 distinct CDR3 sequences, with about 21% as singletons. Input material: a population of CD138-negative cells sorted from bone marrow. These receptors came from a donor at least 40 years old with multiple myeloma.

The gene calls are TRBV10-3 and TRBJ1-5, with D tentatively TRBD1 (5 bases). This CDR3 contains 14 residues. The V gene's germline CDR1 is ENHRY and CDR2 SYGVKD. V was cut by 5 bases and J by 1 base, with 9 bases left in between. The CDR3 protein is CAISPDTSNQPQHF. The CDR3 region has the DNA TGTGCCATCAGTCCGGACACAAGCAATCAGCCCCAGCATTTT.

The chain recombines TRBV10-2 with TRBJ1-5; the D gene is possibly TRBD2 (6 bases). With the DNA end fitting TRBJ2-3 better, the J assignment may be wrong. From germline, CDR1 is WSHSY and CDR2 SAAADI. This CDR3 comprises 14 residues. The chain's CDR3 is CASSWGDRNQPQYF. CDR3 DNA sequence: TGCGCCAGCAGTTGGGGGGATCGGAATCAGCCCCAGTATTTT.

This clonotype was observed a few times. This chain joins TRBV25-1 and TRBJ2-5; 7 bases match TRBD2. From germline, CDR1 is MGHDK and CDR2 SYGVNS. V gave up 1 base and J gave up 1 base; unmatched junction bases: 6. This CDR3 has 16 residues. The chain's CDR3 is CASSEWQGGSQETQYF. The CDR3 DNA reads as TGTGCCAGCAGTGAATGGCAGGGAGGGTCCCAAGAGACCCAGTACTTC.

This clonotype was counted a few times. The chain combines TRBV7-3 with TRBJ2-7, with D unresolved. The V end was cut by 2 bases, the J end by 2 bases, with 10 bases between. This CDR3 is 14 amino acids long. Germline CDR1 and CDR2: SGHTA and FQGTGA. The CDR3 reads CASSLQPGAYEQYF. CDR3 bases: TGTGCCAGCAGCTTACAACCAGGTGCCTACGAGCAGTACTTC. Looking up the rest from reference TRBV7-3 and TRBJ2-7 gives the full variable domain: GAGVSQTPSNKVTEKGKYVELRCDPISGHTALYWYRQSLGQGPEFLIYFQGTGAADDSGLPNDRFFAVRPEGSVSTLKIQRTERGDSAVYLCASSLQPGAYEQYFGPGTRLTVT.

This clonotype was detected only once. The conserved phenylalanine or tryptophan is not found at the CDR3 terminus, so this likely reflects a read error. V usage is TRBV24-1 and J usage is TRBJ2-2; D unclear. This CDR3 contains 12 residues. Trimming pared 9 bases from V and 1 base from J, leaving 5 bases between. CDR1 and CDR2 from the germline V gene are KGHDR and SFDVKD. CDR3 DNA: TGTGCCACCGAGCGGAACACCGGGGAGCTGTTTTCT. Protein product: CATERNTGELFS.

The chain is built from TRBV5-1 and TRBJ2-7; TRBD1 matches at 9 bases. Germline V gives CDR1 SGHRS, CDR2 YFSETQ. Germline trimming cut 6 bases from V and 3 bases from J; bases unmatched to any gene: 4. This CDR3 is built from 13 residues. Written as DNA, the CDR3 is TGCGCCAGCACCGTGGACAGGGGCTACGAGCAGTACTTC. It specifies CASTVDRGYEQYF.

This clonotype has ten or more counts. The chain joins TRBV6-5 to TRBJ1-6; tentative D call: TRBD1 (6 bases). The CDR3 runs 14 residues. With 5 bases removed from V and 5 bases from J, the gap between germline ends came to 10 bases. The germline V gene encodes CDR1 MNHEY and CDR2 SVGAGI. This CDR3 is CASSTGRNNSPLHF. DNA for the CDR3: TGTGCCAGCAGTACAGGGCGGAATAATTCACCCCTCCACTTT.

As for this clonotype: Being one base from a much bigger clone, this may be a read error. This rearrangement joins TRBV27 to TRBJ1-5, with a tentative D call TRBD1 (5 bases). Germline V gives CDR1 MNHEY, CDR2 SMNVEV (reference sequence). V was clipped by 1 base and J by 5 bases, with 6 bases between them. The CDR3 consists of 13 residues. CDR3 nucleotide sequence: TGTGCCAGCAGTTTATTAGGGGATCAGCCCCAGCATTTT. This encodes CASSLLGDQPQHF.

This clonotype was recorded many times. V usage is TRBV7-9 and J usage is TRBJ2-1; D possibly matches TRBD1 or TRBD2 (6 bases each). This CDR3 has 16 residues. Germline V lookup: CDR1 SEHNR, CDR2 FQNEAQ (reference sequence). The V end was cut by 5 bases, the J end by 8 bases, with 22 bases between. The CDR3 protein is CASSGQPGLPNDEQFF. CDR3 bases: TGTGCCAGCAGCGGACAGCCGGGACTTCCTAACGATGAGCAGTTCTTC.

In its sample, this clonotype was seen many times. V gene TRBV5-6 combines with J gene TRBJ1-1; TRBD1 agrees at 9 bases. The CDR3 sequence is 14 residues long. J lost 3 bases, V lost 3 bases, and 3 bases had no gene match. Germline assignment: CDR1 SGHDT and CDR2 YYEEEE. The CDR3 DNA follows: TGTGCCAGCAGCTCTACAGGGGGCTACACTGAAGCTTTCTTT. Residues: CASSSTGGYTEAFF.

This clonotype was observed many times. The chain recombines TRBV20-1 with TRBJ2-1; the match to TRBD2 covers 9 bases. Germline CDR1 DFQATT, CDR2 SNEGSKA (reference sequence). Trimming took 1 base from V and 7 from J; bases not matched to a gene: 5. CDR3 length: 14 residues. CDR3 protein: CSARVLAGVNEQFF. The CDR3 coding sequence is TGCAGTGCTAGAGTTTTAGCGGGAGTAAATGAGCAGTTCTTC.

Comments on this clonotype: Germline and junction disagree at one end, which may indicate a read error. V gene TRBV11-2 combines with J gene TRBJ2-2; 8 nucleotides agree with TRBD2. The CDR3 is 18 amino acids. Per the germline V gene, CDR1 is SGHAT and CDR2 is FQNNGV. The CDR3 coding sequence is TGTGCCAGCAGGAAGCTGACTGGCGGGAGGCCACACACCCGGGAGCTGTTTTTT. Amino acid sequence: CASRKLTGGRPHTRELFF. The whole variable domain, remainder taken from reference TRBV11-2 and TRBJ2-2, is EAGVAQSPRYKIIEKRQSVAFWCNPISGHATLYWYQQILGQGPKLLIQFQNNGVVDDSQLPKDRFSAERLKGVDSTLKIQPAKLEDSAVYLCASRKLTGGRPHTRELFFGEGSRLTVL.

This clonotype has ten or more counts. The rearrangement uses TRBV6-6 and TRBJ2-1; tentatively, D is TRBD2 (5 bases). The germline V gene has CDR1 MNHNY and CDR2 SVGAGI (reference sequence). Between the trimmed V and J ends, which lost 2 bases and 5 bases, there was a span of 13 bases. CDR3 length equals 15 residues. CDR3 sequence: CASSYRTGKNNEQFF. Here the CDR3 DNA reads TGTGCCAGCAGTTACCGGACGGGGAAGAACAATGAGCAGTTCTTC.

This clonotype was detected many times. V gene TRBV7-9 combines with J gene TRBJ2-2; D is undetermined. This CDR3 comprises 13 residues. CDR1 and CDR2 from the germline V gene are SEHNR and FQNEAQ (reference sequence). Trimming cost V 2 bases and J 10 bases, with 11 bases left between them. For the CDR3, the DNA is TGTGCCAGCAGCTTAAGGTTAAAGGCGGAGCTGTTTTTT. It translates to CASSLRLKAELFF. The entire variable domain, with the rest obtained from reference TRBV7-9 and TRBJ2-2, is as follows: DTGVSQNPRHKITKRGQNVTFRCDPISEHNRLYWYRQTLGQGPEFLTYFQNEAQLEKSRLLSDRFSAERPKGSFSTLEIQRTEQGDSAMYLCASSLRLKAELFFGEGSRLTVL.

The V call is TRBV28, the J call TRBJ1-4, with 10 bases fitting TRBD1. This CDR3 has 15 amino acids. The germline V gene has CDR1 MDHEN and CDR2 SYDVKM. The V gene end was trimmed by 6 bases and the J gene end by 8 bases; junction bases not matched to a gene: 9. The CDR3 region has the DNA TGTGCCAGCAGCTGGACAGGGGGGAAAATAGAAAAACTGTTTTTT. It encodes CASSWTGGKIEKLFF.

In this sample, this clonotype turned up a few times. J is TRBJ1-3 and V is TRBV7-9, with D hard to call. The CDR3 runs to 16 residues. V shed 5 bases and J shed 0 bases, with 14 bases lying between them. The germline CDR1 and CDR2 sequences are SEHNR and FQNEAQ (reference sequence). The CDR3 DNA reads as TGTGCCAGCAGCACTCACAGCCCGAGCTCTGGAAACACCATATATTTT. Protein: CASSTHSPSSGNTIYF.

This clonotype has only a few counts. This rearrangement joins TRBV5-1 to TRBJ1-2; no clear D. Trimming cost V 0 bases and J 2 bases, with 2 bases left between them. This CDR3 spans 12 amino acids. Per the germline V gene, CDR1 is SGHRS and CDR2 is YFSETQ. CDR3 sequence reads: CASSLENYGYTF. CDR3 coding DNA: TGCGCCAGCAGCTTGGAGAACTATGGCTACACCTTC.

This clonotype has ten or more counts. The chain recombines TRBV24-1 with TRBJ2-6; TRBD1 matches 9 bases. CDR3 length equals 19 residues. The V segment lost 2 bases and the J segment 0 bases; nucleotides outside the gene matches: 7. Germline CDR1 is KGHDR and CDR2 is SFDVKD. Here the CDR3 reads CATSDWGTGRPSGANVLTF. The CDR3 DNA reads as TGTGCCACCAGTGATTGGGGGACAGGGAGGCCCTCTGGGGCCAACGTCCTGACTTTC.

To note about this clonotype: A single base is all that separates this from a far larger clone, so a read error is likely. The chain uses TRBV12-3 or TRBV12-4 and TRBJ2-3; 8 bases fit TRBD2. This CDR3 region has 17 residues. CDR3 residues: CASSRGALAGHTDMQYF. In DNA form, the CDR3 reads TGTGCCAGCAGCCGAGGAGCGCTAGCGGGCCACACAGATATGCAGTATTTT.

This clonotype was counted ten times or more. This chain links TRBV15 with TRBJ2-1; 10 nucleotides line up with TRBD2. The CDR3 covers 15 residues. Germline V gene sequence: CDR1 LNHNV, CDR2 YYDKDF (reference sequence). V shed 5 bases and J 3 bases; nucleotides not matched to a gene: 4. The CDR3 protein is CATSYIAGGYNEQFF. For the CDR3, the DNA is TGTGCCACCAGCTACATAGCGGGGGGCTACAATGAGCAGTTCTTC.

Comments on this clonotype: A clone one base away is much larger, so this may be a read error. The chain recombines TRBV10-3 with TRBJ2-7; 7 bases line up with TRBD1. V lost 4 bases and J lost 1; bases outside the gene matches: 1. The CDR3 loop spans 13 amino acids. Germline V CDR1 and CDR2: ENHRY, SYGVKD. CDR3 in amino acids: CAISVDRSYEQYF. The CDR3 DNA follows: TGTGCCATCAGTGTGGACAGGTCCTACGAGCAGTACTTC.

At least ten counts were recorded for this clonotype. The V and J genes are TRBV3-1 and TRBJ2-3; 8 nucleotides match TRBD2. Per the germline V gene, CDR1 is LGHDT and CDR2 is YNNKEL (reference sequence). The CDR3 runs to 19 residues. J was trimmed by 2 bases and V by 1 base; bases with no gene match: 14. The CDR3 DNA sequence: TGTGCCAGCAGCCAAGGAGTCAGCGGGAGAGCACGCCACACAGATACGCAGTATTTT. Protein: CASSQGVSGRARHTDTQYF.

This chain links TRBV13 with TRBJ2-1; possibly TRBD1 for D (5 bases). CDR1 PRHDT and CDR2 FYEKMQ come from the germline V gene (reference sequence). V was shortened by 1 base and J by 6 bases, with 13 bases between the two germline ends. This CDR3 is built from 15 residues. The CDR3 here is CASSLVIGDRNEQFF. The CDR3 coding sequence is TGTGCCAGCAGCTTAGTTATAGGGGATCGCAATGAGCAGTTCTTC.

As to this clonotype: Lacking the conserved final phenylalanine or tryptophan, this CDR3 likely reflects a read error. The rearrangement uses TRBV28 and TRBJ2-3, with D possibly being TRBD1 or TRBD2 (5 bases each). This CDR3 is built from 17 residues. Germline CDR1 is MDHEN and CDR2 is SYDVKM. The CDR3 nucleotides are TGTGCCTGCAGTCCTATCCACGGGGCCTTTCGGGCAGATACGCAGTATCTT. Translated: CACSPIHGAFRADTQYL.

V usage is TRBV19 and J usage is TRBJ2-6; D gene uncertain. Trimming cost V 3 bases and J 0 bases, with 6 bases left between them. Germline CDR1 and CDR2: LNHDA and SQIVND (reference sequence). The CDR3 contains 15 residues. Here the CDR3 reads CASSIINSGANVLTF. DNA for the CDR3: TGTGCCAGTAGTATTATAAACTCTGGGGCCAACGTCCTGACTTTC.

A remark on this clonotype: A much bigger clone sits one base away, suggesting this may be a read error. V usage is TRBV6-6 and J usage is TRBJ2-2; D is unresolved. V was clipped by 5 bases and J by 4 bases, with 11 bases between them. Germline CDR1 reads MNHNY; CDR2 reads SVGAGI (reference sequence). The CDR3 has 14 amino acids. The CDR3 DNA follows: TGTGCCAGCAGTCTCCGGGCCGGCACCGGGGAGCTGTTTTTT. Translation gives CASSLRAGTGELFF.

This clonotype was counted ten times or more. The rearrangement uses TRBV7-2 and TRBJ2-2; 12 bases agree with TRBD2. V shed 4 bases and J 7 bases; nucleotides not matched to a gene: 4. Germline V gives CDR1 SGHTA, CDR2 FQGNSA. This CDR3 has 15 amino acids. The CDR3 protein is CASSSTSGGIGELFF. In DNA, the CDR3 is TGTGCCAGCAGCTCGACTAGCGGGGGAATCGGGGAGCTGTTTTTT.

On this clonotype itself: This clone may be a read error of a much larger clone one base away. This chain connects TRBV20-1 to TRBJ2-1; possibly TRBD2 for D (5 bases). V gave up 7 bases and J gave up 10 bases, with 14 bases separating them. CDR3 size: 11 residues. Germline V gene sequence: CDR1 DFQATT, CDR2 SNEGSKA (reference sequence). The CDR3 loop reads CSVSGAEEQFF. CDR3 DNA: TGCAGTGTTAGTGGAGCGGAGGAGCAGTTCTTC.

This clonotype was detected ten times or more. The chain has TRBV3-1 and TRBJ2-1; D gene unclear. The CDR3 runs 15 residues. The germline CDR1 and CDR2 sequences are LGHDT and YNNKEL (reference sequence). Trimming shortened V by 1 base and J by 1 base, and 8 bases separated the two germline ends. CDR3 nucleotides: TGTGCCAGCAGCCAAGGTCGACCGTCCTACAATGAGCAGTTCTTC. This translates into CASSQGRPSYNEQFF.